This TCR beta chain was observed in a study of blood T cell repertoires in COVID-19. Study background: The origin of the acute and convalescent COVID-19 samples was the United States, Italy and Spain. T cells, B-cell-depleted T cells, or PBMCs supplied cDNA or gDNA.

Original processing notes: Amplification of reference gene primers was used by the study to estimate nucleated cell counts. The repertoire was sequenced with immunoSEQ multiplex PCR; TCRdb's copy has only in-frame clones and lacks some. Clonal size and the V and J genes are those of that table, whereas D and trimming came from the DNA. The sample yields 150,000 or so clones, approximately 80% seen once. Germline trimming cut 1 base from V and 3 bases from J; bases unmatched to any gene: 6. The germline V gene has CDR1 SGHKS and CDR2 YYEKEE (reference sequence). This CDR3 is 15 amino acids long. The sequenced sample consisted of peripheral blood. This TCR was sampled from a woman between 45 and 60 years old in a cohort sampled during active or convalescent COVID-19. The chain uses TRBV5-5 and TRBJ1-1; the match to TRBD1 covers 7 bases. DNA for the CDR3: TGTGCCAGCAGCTTGCGAGGGGGCCGGGACACTGAAGCTTTCTTT. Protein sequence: CASSLRGGRDTEAFF.